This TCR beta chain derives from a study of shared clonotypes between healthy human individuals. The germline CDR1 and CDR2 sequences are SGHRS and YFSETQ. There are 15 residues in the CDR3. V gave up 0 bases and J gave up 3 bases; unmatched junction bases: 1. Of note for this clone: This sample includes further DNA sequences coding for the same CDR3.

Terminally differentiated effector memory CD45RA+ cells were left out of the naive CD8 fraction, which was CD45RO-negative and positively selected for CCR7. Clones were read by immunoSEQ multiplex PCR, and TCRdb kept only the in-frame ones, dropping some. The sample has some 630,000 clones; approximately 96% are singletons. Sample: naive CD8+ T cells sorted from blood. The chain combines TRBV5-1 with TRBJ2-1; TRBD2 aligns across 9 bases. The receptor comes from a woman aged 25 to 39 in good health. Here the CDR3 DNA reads TGCGCCAGCAGCTTGGTACTAGCGGGCTACAATGAGCAGTTCTTC. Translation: CASSLVLAGYNEQFF.